A selection of T cell receptor beta chains follows, all from one sample in a study of T cell repertoires in cytomegalovirus infection. TCRdb recomputed calls from the reads with MiXCR, one row per CDR3 protein. The sample shows approximately 220,000 distinct CDR3 sequences, roughly 34% of them seen only once. For these receptors, no antigen is known. The sequencing here drew on CD8+ T cells from cultured PBMCs, taken from culture after CMV antigen stimulation. The source is a human donor in good health (CMV status not recorded). Some clones in this sample may be carry-over from other donors' samples. The CDR3 runs from the conserved cysteine through the conserved F or W. D genes are given only for firm matches. The size of a clone is reported for some rows only, either as once, few or many, or as a class for expanded clones.

abundance,len,d_gene,v_gene,j_gene,CDR3nt,CDR3aa
-,15,TRBD1,TRBV5-1,TRBJ1-1,TGCGCCAGCAGCGACGCCGGGACAGGGGGAAGGAGAGCTTTCTTT,CASSDAGTGGRRAFF
-,11,-,TRBV5-8,TRBJ2-7,TGTGCCAGCAGCCAAGGTAGCCGGGAGTACTTC,CASSQGSREYF
-,16,-,TRBV15,TRBJ2-3,TGTGCCACCAGCAGAGATAAGGGCTGGATCACAGATACGCAGTATTTT,CATSRDKGWITDTQYF
-,15,-,TRBV20-1,TRBJ2-7,TGCAGTGCTAGAGAAGGGACCGTTGCTCGATACGAGCAGTACTTC,CSAREGTVARYEQYF
-,12,-,TRBV28,TRBJ1-1,TGTGCCAGCAGTTTTGAGACAGCCGAAGCTTTCTTT,CASSFETAEAFF
-,15,-,TRBV11-3,TRBJ2-2,TGTGCCAGCAGCTCCCGGGACTCCGGGACCGGGGAGCTGTTTTTT,CASSSRDSGTGELFF
few,13,-,TRBV29-1,TRBJ2-1,TGCAGCGTTGAACGCGGGGGCGGACTTGAGCAGTTCTTC,CSVERGGGLEQFF
-,19,TRBD2,TRBV11-2,TRBJ2-1,TGTGCCAGCAGCTTGGACCTCGGGGGTAGCGGGAGGGCCAGGGATGAGCAGTTCTTC,CASSLDLGGSGRARDEQFF
-,18,TRBD1,TRBV28,TRBJ2-1,TGTGCCAGCACCACATCTTCGATAACAGGGGTCCCCTACAATGAGCAGTTCTTC,CASTTSSITGVPYNEQFF
-,16,-,TRBV27,TRBJ1-4,TGTGCCAGCAGTTTTGGGGCGGGGGAATTGATTGAAAAACTGTTTTTT,CASSFGAGELIEKLFF
-,16,-,TRBV7-2,TRBJ2-4,TGTGCCAGCAGCTACCCGGGGCATAGATCGGGGTCAATTCAGTACTTC,CASSYPGHRSGSIQYF
-,19,-,TRBV15,TRBJ2-3,TGTGCCACCAGCAGAGAGGCCCCCTGGGTACTCTTAAGCACAGATACGCAGTATTTT,CATSREAPWVLLSTDTQYF
-,14,-,TRBV4-1,TRBJ1-5,TGCGCCAGCAGCGGGGGGGATAGCAATCAGCCCCAGCATTTT,CASSGGDSNQPQHF
-,14,-,TRBV4-1,TRBJ2-3,TGCGCCAGCAGCCGACAAGAAACGACAGATACGCAGTATTTT,CASSRQETTDTQYF
-,17,TRBD1,TRBV6-2/TRBV6-3,TRBJ1-1,TGTGCCAGCAGTATCGCCCCGGGACAGGGGAGGGACACTGAAGCTTTCTTT,CASSIAPGQGRDTEAFF
few,17,-,TRBV6-1,TRBJ1-6,TGTGCCAGCAACGATCCCCTTGTTGGAAGAAAGGAATCACCCCTCCACTTT,CASNDPLVGRKESPLHF
-,14,-,TRBV30,TRBJ2-7,TGTGCCTTAACCCTCGTTGGGGGCTCCTACGAGCAGTACTTC,CALTLVGGSYEQYF
many,15,TRBD2,TRBV19,TRBJ2-7,TGTGCCAGTAGTGTGGGAGGGACTCGGACCTACGAGCAGTACTTC,CASSVGGTRTYEQYF
-,15,-,TRBV28,TRBJ2-1,TGTGCCAGCACCGGGGTATCTACCTCCTACAATGAGCAGTTCTTC,CASTGVSTSYNEQFF
-,15,-,TRBV20-1,TRBJ1-5,TGCAGTGCTAGAGCGGGGGGCAGGGGTGGTCAGCCCCAGCATTTT,CSARAGGRGGQPQHF
once,11,-,TRBV20-1,TRBJ2-2,TGCAGTGCCCCATGGGTAGGGGAGCTGTTTTTT,CSAPWVGELFF
few,17,TRBD2,TRBV7-3,TRBJ2-7,TGTGCCAGCAGCCAACGGACTAGCGGAACCTTCTCCTACGAGCAGTACTTC,CASSQRTSGTFSYEQYF
once,14,TRBD1,TRBV27,TRBJ2-7,TGTGCCAGCAGTTTACGACAGGGTGGTTGGGAGCAGTACTTC,CASSLRQGGWEQYF
many,14,-,TRBV11-2,TRBJ2-7,TGTGCCAGCAGCTTAGGGACAGCCAGCTACGAGCAGTACTTC,CASSLGTASYEQYF
once,15,-,TRBV19,TRBJ1-1,TGTGCCAGTAGTATAGGGGCCAGCCTGAACACTGAAGCTTTCTTT,CASSIGASLNTEAFF
-,16,TRBD2,TRBV2,TRBJ2-3,TGTGCCAGCAGGGGGGGGACTAGCCTAGGCACAGATACGCAGTATTTT,CASRGGTSLGTDTQYF
-,13,-,TRBV27,TRBJ2-7,TGTGCCAGCAGTTTCCAGGGCCCGGGAGAGCAGTACTTC,CASSFQGPGEQYF
-,16,-,TRBV7-8,TRBJ2-7,TGTGCCAGCAGCTTAGAAGGGCTCAGGAGCTCCTACGAGCAGTACTTC,CASSLEGLRSSYEQYF
few,15,TRBD1,TRBV19,TRBJ2-7,TGTGCCAGTAGTATAGAAGGGGGCAAAATCTACGAGCAGTACTTC,CASSIEGGKIYEQYF
-,14,-,TRBV27,TRBJ2-1,TGTGCCAGCAGCCCAGTGACCTCCTACAATGAGCAGTTCTTC,CASSPVTSYNEQFF
many,18,TRBD1,TRBV12-3/TRBV12-4,TRBJ2-1,TGTGCCAGCAGTTTCAGGCCTTGGGGACAGGGGGGATCGGATGAGCAGTTCTTC,CASSFRPWGQGGSDEQFF